This TCR beta chain was identified during a study of T cells in Graves' hyperthyroidism and ophthalmopathy. Turning to the study itself: Peripheral blood was taken when the disease was first diagnosed, before any treatment began.

Germline V gene lookup returns CDR1 MDHEN and CDR2 SYDVKM. The CDR3 is 12 residues long. Trimming removed 6 bases from V and 7 bases from J, with 10 bases in between. This clonotype was observed at least ten times. The target antigen is unknown. Study-level points and caveats: Most expanded thyroid clonotypes above 0.001 also appeared in blood.

From RNA transcripts, TCR beta CDR3 regions were amplified. The HTBI primer set was used in a first-round RT-PCR of the TCR CDR3. TCRdb ran MiXCR on the multiplex PCR reads and lists one entry per CDR3 protein. The table shows roughly 300,000 distinct CDR3 sequences, with 21% occurring only once. Diagnoses used clinical symptoms, serum thyroxine and TRAb, thyroid ultrasound and orbital computed tomography. The sequenced sample consisted of blood. This receptor was taken from a woman aged 50 to 60 with Graves' hyperthyroidism. The rearrangement uses TRBV28 and TRBJ1-5, with TRBD1 as a possible D gene (5 bases). This CDR3 reads CASSRGDQPQHF. DNA of the CDR3: TGTGCCAGCAGCCGGGGGGACCAGCCCCAGCATTTT. The variable domain in full, with the rest retrieved from reference TRBV28 and TRBJ1-5, is DVKVTQSSRYLVKRTGEKVFLECVQDMDHENMFWYRQDPGLGLRLIYFSYDVKMKEKGDIPEGYSVSREKKERFSLILESASTNQTSMYLCASSRGDQPQHFGDGTRLSIL.